This TCR beta chain was captured by sequencing in a study of PD-L1 blockade in urothelial cancer. The time point is: peripheral blood 6 weeks after treatment start. Clones were sequenced by immunoSEQ multiplex PCR, and TCRdb holds only the in-frame ones, with some missing. The sample has over 100,000 clones; approximately 90% are singletons. The CDR3 runs to 15 residues. Germline V CDR1 and CDR2: SGHVS, FNYEAQ. The V end lost 5 bases, the J end lost 1 base, and 14 bases lay between the germline ends. This TCR was sampled from a man between 60 and 75 years old with urothelial cancer. The specimen comprised PBMCs, sampled around atezolizumab (anti-PD-L1) treatment. The chain carries TRBV7-6 and TRBJ1-1, with D tentatively TRBD1 (6 bases). CDR3 residues: CASSPLAGANTEAFF. CDR3 nucleotide sequence: TGTGCCAGCAGCCCCCTTGCAGGGGCGAACACTGAAGCTTTCTTT.